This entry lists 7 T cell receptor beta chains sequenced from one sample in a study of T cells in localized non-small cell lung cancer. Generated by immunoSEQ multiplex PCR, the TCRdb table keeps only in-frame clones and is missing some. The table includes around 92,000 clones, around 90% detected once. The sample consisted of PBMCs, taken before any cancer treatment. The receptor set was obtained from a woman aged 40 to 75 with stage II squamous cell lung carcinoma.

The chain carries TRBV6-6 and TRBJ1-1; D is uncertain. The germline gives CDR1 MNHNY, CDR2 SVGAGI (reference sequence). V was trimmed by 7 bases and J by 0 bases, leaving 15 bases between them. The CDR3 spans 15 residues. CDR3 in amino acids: CASTHRRNMNTEAFF. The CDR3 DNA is TGTGCCAGCACCCACCGCCGGAATATGAACACTGAAGCTTTCTTT.

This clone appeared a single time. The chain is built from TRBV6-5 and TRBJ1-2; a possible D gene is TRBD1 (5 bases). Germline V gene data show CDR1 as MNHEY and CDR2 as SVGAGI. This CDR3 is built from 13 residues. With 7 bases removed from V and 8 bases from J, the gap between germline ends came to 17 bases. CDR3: CASTQRGGVGYTF. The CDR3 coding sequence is TGTGCCAGCACCCAACGGGGGGGAGTCGGCTACACCTTC.

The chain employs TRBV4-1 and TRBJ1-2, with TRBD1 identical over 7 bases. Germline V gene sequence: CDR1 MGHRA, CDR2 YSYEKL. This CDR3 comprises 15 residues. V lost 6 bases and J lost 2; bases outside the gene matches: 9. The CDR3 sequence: CASRSGTDTNYGYTF. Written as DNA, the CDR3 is TGCGCCAGCAGGTCCGGGACAGATACCAACTATGGCTACACCTTC.

The CDR3 sequence is CASSQRTANYGYTF. CDR3 DNA: TGTGCCAGCAGCCAAAGGACAGCTAACTATGGCTACACCTTC. The J gene is TRBJ1-2, the V gene TRBV7-9; TRBD1 might be the D (6 bases). The CDR3 extends over 14 amino acids. V lost 5 bases and J 0 bases, leaving 10 bases between the germline ends. The germline V gene has CDR1 SEHNR and CDR2 FQNEAQ (reference sequence).

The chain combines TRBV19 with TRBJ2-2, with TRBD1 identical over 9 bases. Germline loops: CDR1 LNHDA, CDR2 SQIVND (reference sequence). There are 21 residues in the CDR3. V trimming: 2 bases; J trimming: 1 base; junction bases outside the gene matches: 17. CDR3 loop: CASSIRLSGDRAPLNTGELFF. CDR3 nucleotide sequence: TGTGCCAGTAGTATAAGATTGTCGGGGGACAGGGCCCCTTTGAACACCGGGGAGCTGTTTTTT.

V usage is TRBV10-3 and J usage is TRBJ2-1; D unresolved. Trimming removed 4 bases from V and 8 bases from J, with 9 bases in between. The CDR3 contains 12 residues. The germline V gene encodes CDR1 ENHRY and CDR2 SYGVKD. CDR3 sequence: CAISGVSDEQFF. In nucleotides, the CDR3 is TGTGCCATCAGTGGGGTGTCCGATGAGCAGTTCTTC.

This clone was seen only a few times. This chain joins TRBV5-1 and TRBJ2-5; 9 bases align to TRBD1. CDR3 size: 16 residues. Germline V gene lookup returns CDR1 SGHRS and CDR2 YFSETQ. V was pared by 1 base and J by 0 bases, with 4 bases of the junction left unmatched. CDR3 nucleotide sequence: TGCGCCAGCAGCTTGAGGGGACAGGGTAACCAAGAGACCCAGTACTTC. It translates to CASSLRGQGNQETQYF.